This TCR beta chain was sequenced during a study of brain T cells in children with intractable seizures. Method: immunoSEQ multiplex PCR; TCRdb's copy keeps in-frame clones and lacks some. Of tens of thousands of clones in the sample, about 92% are singletons; the top ten hold 1.5% to 1.7%. V lost 0 bases and J 1 base, leaving 8 bases between the germline ends. This CDR3 comprises 15 residues. Per germline, CDR1 SGHNT and CDR2 YENEEA. V and J are TRBV11-3 and TRBJ2-3; D gene uncertain. The clonotype was recovered from a boy in the first two years of life with tuberous sclerosis and intractable seizures. The sample in question was peripheral blood, obtained at surgery. The CDR3 DNA reads TGTGCCAGCAGCTTAGATGGGGAACGCACAGATACGCAGTATTTT. Its translation: CASSLDGERTDTQYF.